The 18 T cell receptor beta chains listed next were all sequenced from one sample in a study of T-cell reconstitution after alpha-beta-depleted transplantation in children listed by TCRdb under 2016. The library was produced with PCR. Sequencing relied on an Illumina HiSeq 2500. TCR libraries were prepared with molecular barcoding, using unique molecular identifiers to normalize TCRbeta repertoire quantification. TCRdb cleaned the public reads at Q25 with fastp, built clones with MiXCR and kept in-frame beta chains. Rows are unified per CDR3 protein, each entry keeping the most common DNA and genes. Recorded for this sample are 480,000 or so distinct CDR3 sequences; roughly a tenth of them occurred a single time. 2% to 2.5% of the sample rests with the top ten. This sample's treatment or condition label indicates: allogeneic hematopoietic cell transplantation with graft depleted of TCRalphabeta T cells and CD19 B cells.

Source: PBMCs, taken before TCRalphabeta/CD19-depleted stem cell transplant. These receptor sequences come from a child aged 2 to 10 with inherited bone marrow failure, due to receive a stem cell transplant.

There are many counts of this clonotype. The rearrangement links TRBV6-2 or TRBV6-3 to TRBJ2-1; a possible D gene is TRBD2 (6 bases). Germline V gene lookup returns CDR1 MNHEY and CDR2 SVGEGT. V was trimmed by 0 bases and J by 8 bases, leaving 11 bases between them. The CDR3 loop spans 14 amino acids. The CDR3 sequence: CASSYSAGIHEQFF. CDR3 DNA sequence: TGTGCCAGCAGTTACTCGGCGGGGATCCATGAGCAGTTCTTC.

This clonotype has ten or more counts. The chain combines TRBV28 with TRBJ2-3; tentative D call: TRBD1 (5 bases). The germline V gene has CDR1 MDHEN and CDR2 SYDVKM. The CDR3 is 13 residues long. V lost 2 bases, J lost 5 bases, and 8 bases lay in between. The CDR3 loop reads CASSLDDRDTQYF. CDR3 bases: TGTGCCAGCAGTTTAGACGACAGAGATACGCAGTATTTT. Looking up the rest from reference TRBV28 and TRBJ2-3 gives the full variable domain: DVKVTQSSRYLVKRTGEKVFLECVQDMDHENMFWYRQDPGLGLRLIYFSYDVKMKEKGDIPEGYSVSREKKERFSLILESASTNQTSMYLCASSLDDRDTQYFGPGTRLTVL.

The sample holds many counts of this clonotype. The junction departs from germline at one end; a sequencing error may be responsible. V usage is TRBV25-1 and J usage is TRBJ2-1; TRBD2 is a possible D gene (5 bases). Germline lookup yields CDR1 MGHDK and CDR2 SYGVNS. The length of the CDR3 is 12 residues. CDR3 sequence (DNA): TGTGCCAGCAGAACTAGGCCTAGTGAGCATTTCTTC. Translation gives CASRTRPSEHFF.

Ten or more counts support this clonotype. The chain employs TRBV12-3 or TRBV12-4 and TRBJ1-1, with a possible D match to TRBD1 (5 bases). The V gene lost 8 bases and the J gene lost 5 bases, with 21 bases spanning the gap. The length of the CDR3 is 15 residues. The DNA for the CDR3 is TGTGCCAGCCGGACCCTCGGGGCAGGAAAAACTGAAGCTTTCTTT. Its protein is CASRTLGAGKTEAFF.

The sample holds a few counts of this clonotype. The V gene is TRBV12-3 or TRBV12-4, the J gene TRBJ1-5; maybe TRBD1 (5 bases). The CDR3 is 13 residues long. V was clipped by 1 base and J by 7 bases, with 8 bases between them. CDR3 loop: CASSLGGPQPQHF. For the CDR3, the DNA is TGTGCCAGCAGTTTAGGGGGACCCCAGCCCCAGCATTTT.

This clonotype was counted many times. This chain links TRBV20-1 with TRBJ1-1; 8 bases map to TRBD1. V was pared by 8 bases and J by 3 bases, with 14 bases of the junction left unmatched. Germline V gives CDR1 DFQATT, CDR2 SNEGSKA (reference sequence). The CDR3 has 15 residues. The CDR3 reads CSRRTGMRVDTEAFF. The DNA for the CDR3 is TGCAGTCGCAGGACAGGGATGCGGGTGGACACTGAAGCTTTCTTT.

The rearrangement uses TRBV30 and TRBJ2-7, with TRBD1 matching over 12 bases. J lost 5 bases, V lost 5 bases, and 1 base had no gene match. The CDR3 consists of 12 residues. CDR1 GTSNPN and CDR2 SVGIG come from the germline V gene (reference sequence). CDR3 loop: CAWGTGGNEQYF. CDR3 coding DNA: TGTGCCTGGGGGACAGGGGGCAACGAGCAGTACTTC.

The V and J genes are TRBV11-2 and TRBJ2-7; D unresolved. Germline lookup yields CDR1 SGHAT and CDR2 FQNNGV. The CDR3 extends over 14 amino acids. V was clipped by 5 bases and J by 5 bases, with 16 bases between them. The CDR3 sequence: CASSPGLVSHEQYF. The CDR3 DNA is TGTGCCAGCAGCCCCGGGCTGGTCAGTCACGAGCAGTACTTC.

This clonotype was seen only a few times. The rearrangement links TRBV5-1 to TRBJ2-5; 13 nucleotides match TRBD2. The CDR3 totals 17 residues. Germline V lookup: CDR1 SGHRS, CDR2 YFSETQ. Trimming at V came to 0 bases and at J to 4 bases, leaving 6 bases not matched to a gene. CDR3: CASSLAGLAGAVETQYF. As DNA, the CDR3 is TGCGCCAGCAGCTTGGCAGGACTAGCGGGAGCGGTAGAGACCCAGTACTTC.

This clonotype was seen ten or more times. The V and J genes are TRBV29-1 and TRBJ1-1; 7 positions match TRBD1. CDR1 SQVTM and CDR2 ANQGSEA come from the germline V gene. This CDR3 has 13 amino acids. V trimming: 7 bases; J trimming: 5 bases; junction bases outside the gene matches: 10. DNA for the CDR3: TGCAGCGACATACAGGGGACGGGAACTGAAGCTTTCTTT. This encodes CSDIQGTGTEAFF.

V usage is TRBV4-2 and J usage is TRBJ1-3, with TRBD1 matching over 9 bases. This CDR3 has 17 amino acids. In germline, CDR1 is LGHNA, CDR2 YNFKEQ. V was clipped by 4 bases and J by 0 bases; unmatched bases: 7. CDR3 residues: CASSRPRDRDSGNTIYF. CDR3 nucleotides: TGTGCCAGCAGCCGGCCAAGGGACAGGGACTCTGGAAACACCATATATTTT.

Many counts were recorded for this clonotype. The chain links TRBV30 to TRBJ1-6, with D possibly being TRBD1 (5 bases). Deletions cut 0 bases from V and 6 bases from J, with 9 bases between. The CDR3 runs to 14 residues. In germline, CDR1 is GTSNPN, CDR2 SVGIG (reference sequence). The CDR3 sequence: CAWSVGTRNSPLHF. In nucleotides, the CDR3 is TGTGCCTGGAGTGTTGGGACTCGTAATTCACCCCTCCACTTT.

This clonotype occurred many times. V usage is TRBV12-3 or TRBV12-4 and J usage is TRBJ1-5; no definite D call. This CDR3 spans 15 amino acids. V was clipped by 5 bases and J by 1 base, with 12 bases between them. As DNA, the CDR3 is TGTGCCAGCAGTAGACGTGGGAGAAGCAATCAGCCCCAGCATTTT. This translates into CASSRRGRSNQPQHF.

This clonotype was observed at least ten times. The chain uses TRBV11-1 and TRBJ1-4; 7 bases map to TRBD1. J gave up 7 bases and V 0 bases, and 26 bases lay outside the gene matches. The CDR3 sequence is 22 residues long. CDR1 is SGHAT and CDR2 is FQDESV in the germline V gene (reference sequence). CDR3 sequence (DNA): TGTGCCAGCAGCTTAGCGTACATTAAGGGATACCAAACAGGGGATCCCTTTGAAAAACTGTTTTTT. Its translation: CASSLAYIKGYQTGDPFEKLFF.

A few counts support this clonotype. The chain links TRBV11-2 to TRBJ2-1; D gene uncertain. Germline V gene sequence: CDR1 SGHAT, CDR2 FQNNGV. CDR3 length: 17 residues. Trimming took off 0 bases at V and 4 bases at J, with 16 bases between the two ends. The CDR3 reads CASSLEGPRPRYNEQFF. The CDR3 region has the DNA TGTGCCAGCAGCTTAGAGGGTCCCCGGCCCCGATACAATGAGCAGTTCTTC.

V usage is TRBV6-5 and J usage is TRBJ2-5; 7 bases line up with TRBD1. Looked up from germline, CDR1 is MNHEY and CDR2 is SVGAGI. This CDR3 is built from 15 residues. With 4 bases clipped from V and 2 bases from J, the junction kept 7 bases outside the gene matches. The DNA for the CDR3 is TGTGCCAGCAGTTTCCAAGGGACAGTACAAGAGACCCAGTACTTC. Protein product: CASSFQGTVQETQYF.

Ten or more counts support this clonotype. The chain couples TRBV30 to TRBJ1-1; D gene unclear. Deletions cut 0 bases from V and 4 bases from J, with 9 bases between. CDR1 and CDR2 (germline): GTSNPN, SVGIG (reference sequence). The CDR3 is made up of 13 amino acids. The CDR3 is CAWSVSWGTEAFF. For the CDR3, the DNA is TGTGCCTGGAGTGTTTCTTGGGGCACTGAAGCTTTCTTT.

This clonotype was observed many times. The V call is TRBV7-9, the J call TRBJ2-1; the D is unclear. CDR3 length: 11 residues. Per germline, CDR1 SEHNR and CDR2 FQNEAQ (reference sequence). V was trimmed by 1 base and J by 13 bases, leaving 8 bases between them. The CDR3 region is CASSLGALQFF. The CDR3 region has the DNA TGTGCCAGCAGCTTAGGAGCCCTACAGTTCTTC.